The clone carrying this T cell receptor beta chain was observed many times. The germline V and J ends were trimmed by 2 bases and 0 bases, with 9 bases remaining between them. The length of the CDR3 is 15 residues. Germline lookup yields CDR1 SGHRS and CDR2 YFSETQ. The data stem from a study of T-cell reconstitution after alpha-beta-depleted transplantation in children. It was with unique molecular identifiers that the TCRbeta library was prepared. TCRdb re-derived calls from the PCR reads in MiXCR, one entry per CDR3 protein. Seen here are 200,000 to 250,000 distinct CDR3 sequences, 7.5% to 9.5% observed once, and the top ten hold 35%.

This TCR came from a male patient aged 2 to 10 who had a stem cell transplant for acute myeloid leukemia, so the T cells may come from the graft donor. Sequences were derived from PBMCs, mostly from graft donor cells, sampled 360 days after TCRalphabeta/CD19-depleted stem cell transplant. The rearrangement uses TRBV5-1 and TRBJ1-3; D not certain. CDR3 bases: TGCGCCAGCAGCTTATCTACAGCCTCTGGAAACACCATATATTTT. Translation: CASSLSTASGNTIYF.